The next 16 T cell receptor beta chains were all read from a single sample in a study of beta chain features in type 1 diabetes. Expressed TCRB transcripts were sequenced, since all the RNA that had been isolated was reverse transcribed. TCRdb's copy holds only in-frame clones and misses some; the assay was immunoSEQ multiplex PCR. The sample has hundreds of thousands of clones, approximately 14% seen once; the top ten hold over 5.5%. Sequencing was done on a sample of central memory CD4+ T cells from blood. The receptors come from a man aged 25 to 45 in good health.

This clone was seen repeatedly, ten times or more. This chain joins TRBV14 and TRBJ1-2; perhaps TRBD1 as D (6 bases). CDR3 length: 10 amino acids. V lost 7 bases to trimming and J lost 8 bases, with 8 bases between them. Germline values: CDR1 SGHDN, CDR2 FVKESK. CDR3 DNA: TGTGCCAGCAATAGGGGGGGCTACACCTTC. Residues: CASNRGGYTF.

This chain connects TRBV7-2 to TRBJ1-3; a possible D gene is TRBD1 (5 bases). The CDR3 is 15 amino acids. The germline CDR1 and CDR2 sequences are SGHTA and FQGNSA. The V end lost 2 bases, the J end lost 3 bases, and 11 bases lay between the germline ends. The DNA for the CDR3 is TGTGCCAGCAGCTTATTCGGGGCGCGTGGAAACACCATATATTTT. Its translation is CASSLFGARGNTIYF.

Only a few counts were recorded for this clone. The V and J genes are TRBV6-5 and TRBJ1-3; TRBD1 agrees at 8 bases. This CDR3 spans 14 amino acids. Germline values: CDR1 MNHEY, CDR2 SVGAGI. V dropped 11 bases and J dropped 2; count of bases not matched to a gene: 8. The CDR3 is CASNQGATGNTIYF. DNA of the CDR3: TGTGCCTCAAACCAGGGGGCTACTGGAAACACCATATATTTT.

The gene calls are TRBV5-4 and TRBJ1-2; TRBD1 might be the D (6 bases). Between the trimmed V and J ends, which lost 2 bases and 8 bases, there was a span of 19 bases. Germline lookup yields CDR1 SGHNT and CDR2 YYREEE (reference sequence). This CDR3 has 15 amino acids. The CDR3 DNA is TGTGCCAGCAGCTTCGGGTCCCGGGGGGCGAGAGGCTACACCTTC. Its protein is CASSFGSRGARGYTF.

In its sample, this clone was seen a few times. This chain uses TRBV9 with TRBJ2-3; D remains unclear. V lost 1 base, J lost 4 bases, and 16 bases lay in between. CDR1 SGDLS and CDR2 YYNGEE come from the germline V gene. The CDR3 sequence is 16 residues long. As DNA, the CDR3 is TGTGCCAGCAGCGTACAAAGCTCACCCGGCTCAGATACGCAGTATTTT. Amino acids: CASSVQSSPGSDTQYF.

This clone was recorded a few times. The J gene is TRBJ2-7, the V gene TRBV2, with 7 bases aligning to TRBD2. After removal of 6 bases from V and 1 base from J, the junction contained 6 bases not matched to a gene. The V gene's germline CDR1 is SNHLY and CDR2 FYNNEI. This CDR3 is 14 amino acids long. CDR3 nucleotide sequence: TGTGCCAGCAGCCTGGGGGGGAAATCCTACGAGCAGTACGTC. Translation gives CASSLGGKSYEQYV.

This sequence joins TRBV7-8 and TRBJ1-5; possibly TRBD1 for D (6 bases). With 5 bases removed from V and 0 bases from J, the gap between germline ends came to 11 bases. CDR1 is SGHVS, CDR2 FQNEAQ, per germline. The CDR3 is 15 residues long. For the CDR3, the DNA is TGTGCCAGCAGCCAAGGGGGGGCTAGCAATCAGCCCCAGCATTTT. Translation gives CASSQGGASNQPQHF.

The chain recombines TRBV25-1 with TRBJ1-4; D is ambiguous. The CDR3 totals 12 residues. CDR1 is MGHDK and CDR2 is SYGVNS in the germline V gene. The V gene lost 2 bases and the J gene lost 7 bases, with 5 bases spanning the gap. The CDR3: CASSEVGEKLFF. DNA for the CDR3: TGTGCCAGCAGTGAAGTTGGTGAAAAACTGTTTTTT.

This clone has a handful of counts. This chain links TRBV18 with TRBJ2-3; 14 nucleotides line up with TRBD2. Looked up from germline, CDR1 is KGHSH and CDR2 is LQKENI. The CDR3 is 18 amino acids. Germline trimming cut 5 bases from V and 0 bases from J; bases unmatched to any gene: 7. The CDR3 spells CASSLGLAGAGSTDTQYF. The CDR3 region has the DNA TGTGCCAGCTCATTGGGACTAGCGGGAGCTGGGAGCACAGATACGCAGTATTTT.

The rearrangement links TRBV6-1 to TRBJ1-5; D remains unclear. CDR1 is MNHNS and CDR2 is SASEGT in the germline V gene. The CDR3 runs to 15 residues. V was cut by 6 bases and J by 5 bases, with 17 bases left in between. Here the CDR3 reads CASSPMRGEHQPQHF. The DNA for the CDR3 is TGTGCCAGCAGCCCGATGCGGGGTGAGCATCAGCCCCAGCATTTT.

V and J are TRBV2 and TRBJ2-7; TRBD1 agrees at 9 bases. The CDR3 loop spans 13 amino acids. V was pared by 10 bases and J by 3 bases, with 7 bases of the junction left unmatched. In germline, CDR1 is SNHLY, CDR2 FYNNEI. CDR3 residues: CATRRDRDYEQYV. In nucleotides, the CDR3 is TGTGCCACCCGCCGGGACAGGGACTACGAGCAGTACGTC.

V gene TRBV10-3 combines with J gene TRBJ2-5; D ambiguous. The CDR3 runs to 13 residues. Trimming cost V 0 bases and J 0 bases, with 2 bases left between them. Germline V CDR1 and CDR2: ENHRY, SYGVKD. CDR3 bases: TGTGCCATCAGTGAGTCGAACCAAGAGACCCAGTACTTC. Protein: CAISESNQETQYF.

This clone was seen only a few times. This chain connects TRBV6-6 to TRBJ1-5, with 7 bases aligning to TRBD1. The CDR3 runs to 13 residues. Germline V gene lookup returns CDR1 MNHNY and CDR2 SVGAGI (reference sequence). The trim removed 6 bases at V and 1 base at J, leaving 0 bases unmatched. This CDR3 reads CASRGQSNQPQHF. Here the CDR3 DNA reads TGTGCCAGCAGGGGACAGAGCAATCAGCCCCAGCATTTT.

This clone has only a few counts. This sequence joins TRBV29-1 and TRBJ1-5; 8 bases align to TRBD1. There are 13 residues in the CDR3. The V and J ends lost 4 bases and 6 bases, in that order; junction bases with no gene match: 5. The V gene's germline CDR1 is SQVTM and CDR2 ANQGSEA. CDR3 sequence (DNA): TGCAGCGTTGGGCAGGGGGCAGGTCAGCCCCAGCATTTT. Its protein product is CSVGQGAGQPQHF.

In its sample, this clone was seen a few times. This chain joins TRBV18 and TRBJ1-5; 8 nucleotides line up with TRBD1. Trimming at V came to 4 bases and at J to 4 bases, leaving 9 bases not matched to a gene. The CDR3 totals 16 residues. Germline CDR1 KGHSH, CDR2 LQKENI. The chain's CDR3 is CASSQTGTGSNQPQHF. The CDR3 DNA follows: TGTGCCAGCTCACAAACCGGGACAGGTAGTAATCAGCCCCAGCATTTT. The full variable domain, completed using reference TRBV18 and TRBJ1-5, is NAGVMQNPRHLVRRRGQEARLRCSPMKGHSHVYWYRQLPEEGLKFMVYLQKENIIDESGMPKERFSAEFPKEGPSILRIQQVVRGDSAAYFCASSQTGTGSNQPQHFGDGTRLSIL.

There are a few counts of this clone. The V and J genes are TRBV6-6 and TRBJ2-2; 9 nucleotides agree with TRBD1. The CDR3 spans 13 residues. The germline gives CDR1 MNHNY, CDR2 SVGAGI (reference sequence). CDR3 region: CAADRGSSGELFF. CDR3 DNA: TGTGCAGCGGACAGGGGTTCTTCCGGGGAGCTGTTTTTT.